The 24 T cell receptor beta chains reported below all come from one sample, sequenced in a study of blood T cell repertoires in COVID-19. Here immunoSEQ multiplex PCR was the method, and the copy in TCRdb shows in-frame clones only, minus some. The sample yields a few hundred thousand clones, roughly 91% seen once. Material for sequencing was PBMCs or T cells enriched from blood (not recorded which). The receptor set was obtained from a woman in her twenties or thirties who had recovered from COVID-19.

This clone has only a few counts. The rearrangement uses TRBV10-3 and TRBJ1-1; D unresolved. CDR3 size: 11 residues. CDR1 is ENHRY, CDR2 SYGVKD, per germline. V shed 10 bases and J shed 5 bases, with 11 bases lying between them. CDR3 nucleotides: TGTGCCACCCACACGGGGACTGAAGCTTTCTTT. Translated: CATHTGTEAFF.

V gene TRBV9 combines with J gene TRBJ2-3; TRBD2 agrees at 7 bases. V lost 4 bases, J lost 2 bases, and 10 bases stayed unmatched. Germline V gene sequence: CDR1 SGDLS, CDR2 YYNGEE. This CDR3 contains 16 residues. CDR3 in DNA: TGTGCCAGCAGCTTCCAGCGGGACGGCCCCACAGATACGCAGTATTTT. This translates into CASSFQRDGPTDTQYF.

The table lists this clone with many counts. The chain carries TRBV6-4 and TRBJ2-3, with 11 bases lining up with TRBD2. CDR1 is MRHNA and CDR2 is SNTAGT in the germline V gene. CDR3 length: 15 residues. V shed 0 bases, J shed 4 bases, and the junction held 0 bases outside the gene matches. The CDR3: CASSDSLAGADTQYF. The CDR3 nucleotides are TGTGCCAGCAGTGACTCACTAGCGGGAGCAGATACGCAGTATTTT.

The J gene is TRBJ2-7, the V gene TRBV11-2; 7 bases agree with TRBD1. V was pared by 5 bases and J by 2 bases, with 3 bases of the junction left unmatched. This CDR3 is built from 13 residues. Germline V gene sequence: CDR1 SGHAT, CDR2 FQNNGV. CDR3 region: CASSIGTAYEQYF. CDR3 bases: TGTGCCAGCAGCATCGGGACAGCCTACGAGCAGTACTTC.

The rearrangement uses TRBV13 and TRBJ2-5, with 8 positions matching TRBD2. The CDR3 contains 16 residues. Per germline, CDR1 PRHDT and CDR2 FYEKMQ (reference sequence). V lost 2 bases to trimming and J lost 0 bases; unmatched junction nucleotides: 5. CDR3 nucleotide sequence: TGTGCCAGCAGCTTAAGGGGCGGGGGGTACCAAGAGACCCAGTACTTC. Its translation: CASSLRGGGYQETQYF.

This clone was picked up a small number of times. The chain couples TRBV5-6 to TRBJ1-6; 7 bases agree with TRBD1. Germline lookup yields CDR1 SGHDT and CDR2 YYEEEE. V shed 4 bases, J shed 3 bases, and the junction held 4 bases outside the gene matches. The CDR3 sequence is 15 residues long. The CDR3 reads CASSTTGIYNSPLHF. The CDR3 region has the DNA TGTGCCAGCAGCACGACAGGGATCTATAATTCACCCCTCCACTTT.

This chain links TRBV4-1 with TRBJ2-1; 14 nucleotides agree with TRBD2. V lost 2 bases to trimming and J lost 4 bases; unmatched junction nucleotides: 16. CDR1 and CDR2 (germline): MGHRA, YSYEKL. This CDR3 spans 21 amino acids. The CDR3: CASSQTGTSGSVATLYNEQFF. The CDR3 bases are TGCGCCAGCAGCCAAACAGGGACTAGCGGGAGTGTTGCAACACTATACAATGAGCAGTTCTTC.

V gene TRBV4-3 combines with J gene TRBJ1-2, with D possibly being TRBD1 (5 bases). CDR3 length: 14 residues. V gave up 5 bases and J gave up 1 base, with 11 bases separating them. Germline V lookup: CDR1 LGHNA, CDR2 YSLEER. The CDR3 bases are TGCGCCAGCAGCTCCCAGACAGTTAACTATGGCTACACCTTC. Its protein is CASSSQTVNYGYTF.

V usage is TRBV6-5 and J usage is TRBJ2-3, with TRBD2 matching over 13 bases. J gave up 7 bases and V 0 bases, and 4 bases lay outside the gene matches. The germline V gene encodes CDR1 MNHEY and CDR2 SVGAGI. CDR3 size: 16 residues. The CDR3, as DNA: TGTGCCAGCAGTTACTCCCGGACTAGCGGGAGTTATACGCAGTATTTT. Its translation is CASSYSRTSGSYTQYF.

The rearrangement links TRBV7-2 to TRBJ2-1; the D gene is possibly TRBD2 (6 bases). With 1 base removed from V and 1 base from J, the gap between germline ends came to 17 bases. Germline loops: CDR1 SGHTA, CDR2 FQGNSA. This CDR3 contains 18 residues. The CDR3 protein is CASSLGLTGASSYNEQFF. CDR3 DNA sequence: TGTGCCAGCAGCTTAGGGTTAACGGGAGCGAGTTCCTACAATGAGCAGTTCTTC.

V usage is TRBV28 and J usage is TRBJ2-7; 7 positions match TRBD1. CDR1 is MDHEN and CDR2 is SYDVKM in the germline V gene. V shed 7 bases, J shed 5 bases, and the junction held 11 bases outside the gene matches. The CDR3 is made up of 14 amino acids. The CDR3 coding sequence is TGTGCCAGCACAGGACAGGAGGTAGGAGACGAGCAGTACTTC. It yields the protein CASTGQEVGDEQYF.

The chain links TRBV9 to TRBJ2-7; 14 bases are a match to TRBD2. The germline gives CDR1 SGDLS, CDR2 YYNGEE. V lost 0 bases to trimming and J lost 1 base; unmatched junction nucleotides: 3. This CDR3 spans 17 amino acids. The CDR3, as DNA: TGTGCCAGCAGCGTAGCTGGGACTAGCGGGAGTTCCTACGAGCAGTACTTC. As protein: CASSVAGTSGSSYEQYF. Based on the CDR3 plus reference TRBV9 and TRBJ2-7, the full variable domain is DSGVTQTPKHLITATGQRVTLRCSPRSGDLSVYWYQQSLDQGLQFLIQYYNGEERAKGNILERFSAQQFPDLHSELNLSSLELGDSALYFCASSVAGTSGSSYEQYFGPGTRLTVT.

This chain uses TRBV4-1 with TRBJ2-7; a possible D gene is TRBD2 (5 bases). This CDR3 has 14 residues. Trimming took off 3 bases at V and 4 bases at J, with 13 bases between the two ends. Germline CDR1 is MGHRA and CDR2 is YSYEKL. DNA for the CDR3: TGCGCCAGCAGCCAGACCGGACTCGCTTACGAGCAGTACTTC. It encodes CASSQTGLAYEQYF.

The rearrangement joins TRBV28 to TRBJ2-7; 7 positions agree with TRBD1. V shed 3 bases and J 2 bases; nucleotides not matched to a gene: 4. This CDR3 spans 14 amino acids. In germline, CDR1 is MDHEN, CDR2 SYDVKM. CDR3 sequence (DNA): TGTGCCAGCAGTTTGACAGGGACAGCCTACGAGCAGTACTTC. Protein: CASSLTGTAYEQYF.

As DNA, the CDR3 is TGCGCCAGCAGCTTGGACGGGGGGCCTGATGATGGCTACACCTTC. This gives the protein CASSLDGGPDDGYTF. The V call is TRBV5-1, the J call TRBJ1-2; a weak D match, TRBD1 (6 bases). This CDR3 region has 15 residues. Germline CDR1 reads SGHRS; CDR2 reads YFSETQ. With 0 bases removed from V and 6 bases from J, the gap between germline ends came to 15 bases. The entire variable domain, with the rest obtained from reference TRBV5-1 and TRBJ1-2, is as follows: KAGVTQTPRYLIKTRGQQVTLSCSPISGHRSVSWYQQTPGQGLQFLFEYFSETQRNKGNFPGRFSGRQFSNSRSEMNVSTLELGDSALYLCASSLDGGPDDGYTFGSGTRLTVV.

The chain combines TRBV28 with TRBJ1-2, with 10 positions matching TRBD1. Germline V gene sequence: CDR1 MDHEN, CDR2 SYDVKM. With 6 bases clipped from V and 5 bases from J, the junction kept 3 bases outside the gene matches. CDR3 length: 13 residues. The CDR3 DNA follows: TGTGCCAGCAGACGACAGGGGGCTTATGGCTACACCTTC. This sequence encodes CASRRQGAYGYTF.

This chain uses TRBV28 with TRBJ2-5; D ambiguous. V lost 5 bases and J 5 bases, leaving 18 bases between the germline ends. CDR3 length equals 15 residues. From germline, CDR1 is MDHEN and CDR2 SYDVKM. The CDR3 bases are TGTGCCAGCAGTCTCCCTTCACTGGCCGGGGAGACCCAGTACTTC. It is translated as CASSLPSLAGETQYF. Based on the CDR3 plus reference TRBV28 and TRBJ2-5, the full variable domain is DVKVTQSSRYLVKRTGEKVFLECVQDMDHENMFWYRQDPGLGLRLIYFSYDVKMKEKGDIPEGYSVSREKKERFSLILESASTNQTSMYLCASSLPSLAGETQYFGPGTRLLVL.

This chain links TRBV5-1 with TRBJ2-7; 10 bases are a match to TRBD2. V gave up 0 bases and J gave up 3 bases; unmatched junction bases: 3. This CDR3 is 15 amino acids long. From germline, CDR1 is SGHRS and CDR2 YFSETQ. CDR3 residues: CASSLVASGGYEQYF. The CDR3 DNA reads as TGCGCCAGCAGCTTGGTGGCTAGCGGGGGCTACGAGCAGTACTTC.

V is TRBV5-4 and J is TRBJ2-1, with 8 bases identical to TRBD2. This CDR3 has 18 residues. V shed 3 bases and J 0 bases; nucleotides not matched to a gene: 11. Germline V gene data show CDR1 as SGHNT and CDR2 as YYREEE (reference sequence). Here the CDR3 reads CASSSSTIAGSSYNEQFF. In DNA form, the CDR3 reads TGTGCCAGCAGCTCCAGTACCATAGCGGGGAGCTCCTACAATGAGCAGTTCTTC.

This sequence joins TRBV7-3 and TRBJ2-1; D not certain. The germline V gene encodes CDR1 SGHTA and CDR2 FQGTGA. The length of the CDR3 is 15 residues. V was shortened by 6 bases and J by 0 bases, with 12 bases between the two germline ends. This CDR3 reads CASSPIRSSYNEQFF. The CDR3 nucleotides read TGTGCCAGCAGTCCCATCCGGAGCTCCTACAATGAGCAGTTCTTC.

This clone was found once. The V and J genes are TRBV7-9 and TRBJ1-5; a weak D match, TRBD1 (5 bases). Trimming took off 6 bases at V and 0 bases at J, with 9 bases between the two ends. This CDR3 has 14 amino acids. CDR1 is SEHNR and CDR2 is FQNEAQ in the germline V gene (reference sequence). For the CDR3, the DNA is TGTGCCAGCAGTAGGGGTTATAGCAATCAGCCCCAGCATTTT. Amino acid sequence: CASSRGYSNQPQHF.

The CDR3 loop is CASSARTGNQPQHF. CDR3 coding DNA: TGTGCCAGCAGTGCGCGGACAGGGAATCAGCCCCAGCATTTT. The V gene is TRBV2, the J gene TRBJ1-5, with TRBD1 matching 8 bases. The CDR3 spans 14 residues. The V gene's germline CDR1 is SNHLY and CDR2 FYNNEI. Trimming removed 4 bases from V and 4 bases from J; junction bases left unmatched: 3.

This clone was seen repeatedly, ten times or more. The CDR3 region is CASSARGTTEAFF. CDR3 DNA sequence: TGTGCCAGCAGTGCCAGGGGGACCACTGAAGCTTTCTTT. The J gene is TRBJ1-1, the V gene TRBV6-4, with 7 bases identical to TRBD1. The V gene's germline CDR1 is MRHNA and CDR2 SNTAGT. V dropped 4 bases and J dropped 4; count of bases not matched to a gene: 3. The CDR3 runs to 13 residues.

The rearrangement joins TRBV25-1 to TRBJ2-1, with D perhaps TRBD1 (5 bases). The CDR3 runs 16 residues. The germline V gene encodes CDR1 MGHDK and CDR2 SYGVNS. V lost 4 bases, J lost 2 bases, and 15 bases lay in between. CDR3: CASSGLDIPTYNEQFF. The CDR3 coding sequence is TGTGCCAGCAGTGGGCTGGACATACCTACCTACAATGAGCAGTTCTTC.